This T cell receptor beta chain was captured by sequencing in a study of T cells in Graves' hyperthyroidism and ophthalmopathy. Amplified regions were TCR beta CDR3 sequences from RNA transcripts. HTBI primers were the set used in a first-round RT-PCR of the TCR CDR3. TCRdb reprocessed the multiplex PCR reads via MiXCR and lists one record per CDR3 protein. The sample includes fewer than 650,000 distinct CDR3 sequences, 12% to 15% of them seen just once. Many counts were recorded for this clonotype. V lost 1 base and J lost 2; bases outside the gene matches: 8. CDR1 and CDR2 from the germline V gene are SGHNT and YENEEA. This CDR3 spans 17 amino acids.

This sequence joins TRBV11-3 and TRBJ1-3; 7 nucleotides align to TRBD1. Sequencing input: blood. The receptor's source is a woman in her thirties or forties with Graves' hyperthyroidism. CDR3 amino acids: CASSLGDSGVPGNTIYF. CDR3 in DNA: TGTGCCAGCAGCTTAGGGGACAGCGGAGTACCTGGAAACACCATATATTTT.